This T cell receptor (beta chain) was sequenced during a study of CD8 T cells in ankylosing spondylitis. CDR1 and CDR2 (germline): SEHNR, FQNEAQ (reference sequence). The V gene lost 4 bases and the J gene lost 1 base, with 10 bases spanning the gap. CDR3 size: 14 residues. TCRdb recomputed calls from the 5' RACE reads with MiXCR, one row per CDR3 protein. The table shows 80,000 to 100,000 distinct CDR3 sequences, with about 8.3% occurring only once. There are many counts of this clonotype. Its antigen remains unknown. General study results and limits: Significant enrichment of disease-linked clones was reported in matched ankylosing spondylitis synovial fluid. A TCR beta motif of under ten highly homologous variants seemed to mark ankylosing spondylitis blood.

Sequencing was carried out using blood, either unsorted or a sorted T cell fraction (not recorded which). The chain is built from TRBV7-9 and TRBJ1-1, with a tentative D call TRBD1 (5 bases). The clonotype comes from a male donor with ankylosing spondylitis or in good health (not recorded which). The CDR3 loop reads CASSYRPTNTEAFF. The CDR3 coding sequence is TGTGCCAGCAGCTACAGGCCAACGAACACTGAAGCTTTCTTT. Based on the CDR3 plus reference TRBV7-9 and TRBJ1-1, the full variable domain is DTGVSQNPRHKITKRGQNVTFRCDPISEHNRLYWYRQTLGQGPEFLTYFQNEAQLEKSRLLSDRFSAERPKGSFSTLEIQRTEQGDSAMYLCASSYRPTNTEAFFGQGTRLTVV.